Listed below are T cell receptor beta chains from one sample, sequenced in a study of blood T cell repertoires in COVID-19. Repertoires were generated with immunoSEQ multiplex PCR, while TCRdb's copy carries only in-frame clones and drops some. Among 150,000 to 160,000 clones, 75% to 85% were seen once, and the ten largest hold approximately 9.7%. Sequenced: peripheral blood. These receptor sequences come from a woman aged 45 to 65 with acute or convalescent COVID-19. Each CDR3 is given with its conserved first and last residue.

j_call v_call cdr3_aa
TRBJ2-5 TRBV10-3 CAIAPHGGQETQYF
TRBJ1-3 TRBV11-2 CASTLGQGGGNTIYF
TRBJ2-3 TRBV6-6 CASSYKDNGADTQYF
TRBJ1-3 TRBV2 CASSQGSGNTIYF
TRBJ2-3 TRBV7-8 CASSRGTARGTDTQYF
TRBJ1-5 TRBV6-5 CASRVRANQPQHF
TRBJ1-5 TRBV18 CASSPPLGQGRQPQHF
TRBJ2-7 TRBV7-9 CASSGDRGTYEQYF
TRBJ1-5 TRBV4-1 CASSQGDRANQPQHF
TRBJ2-2 TRBV15 CATSALRVPAGELFF
TRBJ1-5 TRBV6-2/TRBV6-3 CASSLQGYSNQPQHF
TRBJ1-1 TRBV5-1 CASSQYGPGQGSTEAFF
TRBJ1-5 TRBV25-1 CASSASGSGQPQHF
TRBJ2-7 TRBV7-8 CASSFGRVYEQYF
TRBJ1-2 TRBV19 CASSSQGIGGYTF
TRBJ1-6 TRBV4-3 CASSQTQGPHSPLHF
TRBJ2-7 TRBV14 CASSNQGWSAEQYF
TRBJ2-2 TRBV6-4 CASSNRAHGELFF
TRBJ2-1 TRBV7-3 CASSPAGLHNEQFF